This T cell receptor beta chain was sequenced in a study of regulatory T cells in long-lasting Graves disease. For TCR beta, libraries came from iRepertoire HTBI primers and Arm-PCR of CDR3 regions. TCRdb re-called the multiplex PCR reads with MiXCR, one entry per CDR3 protein. The data contain a few hundred thousand distinct CDR3 sequences, 12% of them singletons. As to time point: newly diagnosed GD, antithyroid drugs for less than 3 months. RNA from PBMCs was the source of the TCR library. Germline CDR1 and CDR2: SGHAT and FQNNGV. The CDR3 totals 15 residues. To note about this clonotype: A much larger clonotype is one base distant, so this may be a read error.

Another study also made use of these data, one on T cells in Graves' hyperthyroidism and ophthalmopathy. That paper adds: If no ophthalmopathy progression occurred within 18 months, Graves' hyperthyroidism was stable.

Sequencing used peripheral blood mononuclear cells (PBMCs), obtained at new diagnosis, from a patient treated with antithyroid drugs. The chain is built from TRBV11-2 and TRBJ2-3, with 7 bases lining up with TRBD2. This clonotype was obtained from a woman under 30 with Graves disease. In nucleotides, the CDR3 is TGTGCCTGCAGCCCCTGGGGGGGGAGCACAGATACGCAGTATTTT. Its translation is CACSPWGGSTDTQYF.